This is a list of T cell receptor beta chains from one sample in a study of blood T cell repertoires in COVID-19. Assay used: immunoSEQ multiplex PCR; TCRdb lists only in-frame clones, some missing. Counted here are 150,000 or so clones, around 84% occurring once; the ten biggest clones make up roughly 1.5%. Sequencing used peripheral blood. The receptors derive from a man older than 75 with acute or convalescent COVID-19. Both conserved end residues are part of each CDR3. A D gene is named only where the DNA matches it firmly. Some rows mark clone size as missing; the rest say once, few, many or name a class of expanded clone.

V gene	clone size	D gene	J gene	CDR3 length	CDR3 DNA	CDR3 protein
TRBV19	.	.	TRBJ1-6	13	TGTGCCTCCCAGGAGGCGGATAATTCACCCCTCCACTTT	CASQEADNSPLHF
TRBV11-2	.	.	TRBJ2-5	14	TGTGCCAGCAGCCTTTCTAGAGCTCAAGAGACCCAGTACTTC	CASSLSRAQETQYF
TRBV5-1	few	TRBD2	TRBJ2-5	14	TGCGCCAGCAAGGAGCGGGGGGCCGGGGAGACCCAGTACTTC	CASKERGAGETQYF
TRBV6-2/TRBV6-3	.	.	TRBJ1-2	16	TGTGCCAGCAGTTACAGGCCGACAACGGCTAACTATGGCTACACCTTC	CASSYRPTTANYGYTF
TRBV4-1	once	TRBD2	TRBJ2-1	15	TGCGCCAGCAGCCCATGGACTAGCAGCCCGCATGAGCAGTTCTTC	CASSPWTSSPHEQFF
TRBV7-8	.	TRBD2	TRBJ2-7	14	TGTGCCAGCAGCTTTAATGACGGGGGGAACGAGCAGTACTTC	CASSFNDGGNEQYF
TRBV7-2	.	TRBD2	TRBJ2-7	16	TGTGCCAGCAGCTTAAGACTAGCGGGAGCCCCCTCCGAGCAGTACTTC	CASSLRLAGAPSEQYF
TRBV19	.	TRBD2	TRBJ2-1	15	TGTGCCAGTAGTATAGGAGCGGGGGGGCCGGTTGAGCAGTTCTTC	CASSIGAGGPVEQFF
TRBV7-2	.	.	TRBJ1-4	18	TGTGCCAGCAGCACCCCGGGGCAGGGAGGATCCACTAATGAAAAACTGTTTTTT	CASSTPGQGGSTNEKLFF
TRBV5-1	.	TRBD2	TRBJ2-2	17	TGCGCCAGCAGCTGGGGACTAGCTTCGGTCGGCACCGGGGAGCTGTTTTTT	CASSWGLASVGTGELFF
TRBV5-8	.	TRBD1	TRBJ2-5	15	TGTGCCAGCAGCCCTCCGGGACAGCTACAAGAGACCCAGTACTTC	CASSPPGQLQETQYF
TRBV7-2	.	.	TRBJ2-1	14	TGTGCCAGCAGCTTAGGGCCAGGGCTCCATGAGCAGTTCTTC	CASSLGPGLHEQFF
TRBV19	.	.	TRBJ2-2	14	TGTGCCAGTAGTTCAGCAGGGAAGATCGGGGAGCTGTTTTTT	CASSSAGKIGELFF
TRBV3-1/TRBV3-2	.	TRBD1	TRBJ1-2	14	TGTGCCAGCAGCCAAGATTCGACAGGGCGAGGCTACACCTTC	CASSQDSTGRGYTF
TRBV11-3	.	.	TRBJ2-7	13	TGTGCCAGCAGCTTAATCCGGGGCTACGAGCAGTACTTC	CASSLIRGYEQYF
TRBV5-1	.	.	TRBJ2-3	13	TGCGCCAGCAGCTTGGCCCTTAGAGATACGCAGTATTTT	CASSLALRDTQYF